One and the same sample provided the 24 T cell receptor beta chains below, sequenced in a study of blood T cell repertoires in COVID-19. Libraries were prepared by immunoSEQ multiplex PCR; TCRdb keeps only in-frame clonotypes and omits some of them. The sample carries some 80,000 clones, 85% recorded once. Sequencing was performed on peripheral blood. All receptors come from a man aged 55 to 70 with COVID-19, enrolled during active disease.

V and J are TRBV28 and TRBJ2-7; D ambiguous. CDR1 is MDHEN and CDR2 is SYDVKM in the germline V gene. V gave up 5 bases and J gave up 2 bases, with 7 bases separating them. The CDR3 is 12 residues long. CDR3 residues: CASSATPYEQYF. CDR3 sequence (DNA): TGTGCCAGCAGTGCCACACCCTACGAGCAGTACTTC.

The rearrangement joins TRBV6-5 to TRBJ1-5, with 8 positions matching TRBD1. Trimming removed 5 bases from V and 6 bases from J; junction bases left unmatched: 6. Germline loops: CDR1 MNHEY, CDR2 SVGAGI. This CDR3 spans 14 amino acids. This CDR3 is CASSMTGATQPQHF. CDR3 DNA sequence: TGTGCCAGCAGTATGACAGGGGCGACTCAGCCCCAGCATTTT.

V is TRBV5-1 and J is TRBJ2-3; a weak D match, TRBD1 (6 bases). CDR1 SGHRS and CDR2 YFSETQ come from the germline V gene. The CDR3 has 14 residues. Trimming cost V 4 bases and J 4 bases, with 13 bases left between them. DNA of the CDR3: TGCGCCAGCAGCCCGGGCAGGGGTGCAGATACGCAGTATTTT. Encoded protein: CASSPGRGADTQYF.

This sequence joins TRBV7-9 and TRBJ2-7; D is uncertain. CDR3 length: 15 amino acids. V was trimmed by 5 bases and J by 9 bases, leaving 23 bases between them. Germline V gives CDR1 SEHNR, CDR2 FQNEAQ (reference sequence). CDR3 sequence reads: CASSPPNDAAQGQYF. CDR3 sequence (DNA): TGTGCCAGCAGCCCCCCAAACGACGCGGCGCAAGGGCAGTACTTC.

The genes are TRBV5-1 and TRBJ1-1; TRBD1 agrees at 10 bases. The trim removed 5 bases at V and 6 bases at J, leaving 22 bases unmatched. CDR3 length: 19 residues. The germline gives CDR1 SGHRS, CDR2 YFSETQ. CDR3 DNA sequence: TGCGCCAGCAGTCGACAGGGGGCTTTAACTTTCCAACGACGCGCTGAAGCTTTCTTT. Its protein is CASSRQGALTFQRRAEAFF.

V is TRBV7-2 and J is TRBJ1-3; D is unresolved. The V end was cut by 5 bases, the J end by 2 bases, with 10 bases between. The CDR3 runs to 14 residues. Germline V gives CDR1 SGHTA, CDR2 FQGNSA. The DNA for the CDR3 is TGTGCCAGCAGCCCTTGGAGAACTGGAAACACCATATATTTT. This translates into CASSPWRTGNTIYF.

The chain uses TRBV9 and TRBJ2-1; D gene unclear. This CDR3 contains 15 residues. V lost 0 bases and J 2 bases, leaving 9 bases between the germline ends. The germline V gene encodes CDR1 SGDLS and CDR2 YYNGEE. The CDR3 DNA reads TGTGCCAGCAGCGTAGGGTCAGTCCCCTACAATGAGCAGTTCTTC. Translated: CASSVGSVPYNEQFF.

V is TRBV19 and J is TRBJ1-6, with 9 bases matching TRBD1. This CDR3 region has 14 residues. The J segment lost 14 bases and the V segment lost 6 bases, leaving 11 bases of the junction unmatched. The germline V gene has CDR1 LNHDA and CDR2 SQIVND (reference sequence). CDR3 in DNA: TGTGCCAGTAGACCGACAGGGGGAAGGAGGGCCCTCCACTTT. Its protein is CASRPTGGRRALHF.

V usage is TRBV9 and J usage is TRBJ2-1, with a possible D match to TRBD2 (5 bases). V gave up 1 base and J gave up 0 bases, with 11 bases separating them. Germline CDR1 and CDR2: SGDLS and YYNGEE. This CDR3 region has 16 residues. DNA for the CDR3: TGTGCCAGCAGCGTAAACCCGGGGAGCTCCTACAATGAGCAGTTCTTC. Translated: CASSVNPGSSYNEQFF. Using reference TRBV9 and TRBJ2-1 for the parts outside the CDR3, the full variable domain is DSGVTQTPKHLITATGQRVTLRCSPRSGDLSVYWYQQSLDQGLQFLIQYYNGEERAKGNILERFSAQQFPDLHSELNLSSLELGDSALYFCASSVNPGSSYNEQFFGPGTRLTVL.

CDR3 in DNA: TGTGCCAGCAGTTTCCCGGGACAGGGTGGGGGAGCGAACACCGGGGAGCTGTTTTTT. It specifies CASSFPGQGGGANTGELFF. J is TRBJ2-2 and V is TRBV6-2 or TRBV6-3, with 9 bases identical to TRBD1. The CDR3 runs 19 residues. V was pared by 4 bases and J by 0 bases, with 12 bases of the junction left unmatched. Germline CDR1 and CDR2: MNHEY and SVGEGT.

J is TRBJ2-3 and V is TRBV6-5; D is ambiguous. CDR3 length: 12 residues. V was trimmed by 7 bases and J by 4 bases, leaving 9 bases between them. Per germline, CDR1 MNHEY and CDR2 SVGAGI. The CDR3 protein is CASKLEADTQYF. CDR3 coding DNA: TGTGCCAGCAAGTTAGAGGCAGATACGCAGTATTTT.

V is TRBV6-2 or TRBV6-3 and J is TRBJ2-6, with 7 nucleotides matching TRBD1. The trim removed 5 bases at V and 4 bases at J, leaving 5 bases unmatched. The CDR3 runs 15 residues. The germline V gene has CDR1 MNHEY and CDR2 SVGEGT. The CDR3 protein is CASSTTGVGANVLTF. CDR3 coding DNA: TGTGCCAGCAGTACAACAGGGGTCGGGGCCAACGTCCTGACTTTC.

The chain employs TRBV5-1 and TRBJ1-1, with TRBD1 identical over 10 bases. The V segment lost 0 bases and the J segment 3 bases; nucleotides outside the gene matches: 2. The CDR3 runs to 15 residues. CDR1 SGHRS and CDR2 YFSETQ come from the germline V gene. The CDR3 reads CASSLAGQGDTEAFF. CDR3 coding DNA: TGCGCCAGCAGCTTGGCCGGACAGGGGGACACTGAAGCTTTCTTT.

The rearrangement links TRBV9 to TRBJ1-4; tentatively, D is TRBD1 (5 bases). V lost 0 bases and J 0 bases, leaving 12 bases between the germline ends. CDR1 is SGDLS, CDR2 YYNGEE, per germline. The CDR3 loop spans 17 amino acids. CDR3 region: CASSVDTGATTNEKLFF. The CDR3 nucleotides read TGTGCCAGCAGCGTAGATACTGGGGCAACAACTAATGAAAAACTGTTTTTT.

For the CDR3, the DNA is TGTGCCAGCAGCTTGTGGACAGGGGGTCTTGGCTACACCTTC. It is translated as CASSLWTGGLGYTF. This rearrangement joins TRBV5-4 to TRBJ1-2, with 10 nucleotides matching TRBD1. V lost 1 base, J lost 7 bases, and 4 bases stayed unmatched. The CDR3 consists of 14 residues. CDR1 and CDR2 from the germline V gene are SGHNT and YYREEE (reference sequence). The full variable domain, rest sourced from reference TRBV5-4 and TRBJ1-2, is ETGVTQSPTHLIKTRGQQVTLRCSSQSGHNTVSWYQQALGQGPQFIFQYYREEENGRGNFPPRFSGLQFPNYSSELNVNALELDDSALYLCASSLWTGGLGYTFGSGTRLTVV.

V is TRBV5-1 and J is TRBJ1-1; TRBD1 matches 9 bases. The CDR3 covers 14 residues. With 4 bases clipped from V and 5 bases from J, the junction kept 6 bases outside the gene matches. Germline CDR1 reads SGHRS; CDR2 reads YFSETQ. Here the CDR3 DNA reads TGCGCCAGCAGCGCAACAGGGGGCCGAACTGAAGCTTTCTTT. Translation gives CASSATGGRTEAFF.

In its sample, this clone was seen a few times. The chain joins TRBV4-2 to TRBJ2-7; the match to TRBD2 covers 7 bases. Looked up from germline, CDR1 is LGHNA and CDR2 is YNFKEQ. The CDR3 is 16 residues long. After removal of 0 bases from V and 1 base from J, the junction contained 6 bases not matched to a gene. The CDR3 DNA follows: TGTGCCAGCAGCCAAGATTCGAGCGGGACGTCCTACGAGCAGTACTTC. Protein product: CASSQDSSGTSYEQYF.

The chain recombines TRBV6-6 with TRBJ1-1; D gene ambiguous. Germline V CDR1 and CDR2: MNHNY, SVGAGI (reference sequence). The CDR3 loop spans 13 amino acids. Trimming removed 2 bases at V and 1 base at J, with 5 bases between. DNA of the CDR3: TGTGCCAGCAGTTACGAGAGGAACACTGAAGCTTTCTTT. This codes for CASSYERNTEAFF.

J is TRBJ2-1 and V is TRBV19; 9 positions match TRBD1. Germline V CDR1 and CDR2: LNHDA, SQIVND (reference sequence). V lost 4 bases, J lost 8 bases, and 6 bases stayed unmatched. The CDR3 extends over 14 amino acids. In DNA, the CDR3 is TGTGCCAGTAGTACCGGGACAGGGTTCTATGAGCAGTTCTTC. Its translation is CASSTGTGFYEQFF.

The rearrangement joins TRBV2 to TRBJ1-5; 7 bases line up with TRBD1. With V trimmed by 5 bases and J by 7 bases, 8 bases remained unmatched. The CDR3 is 14 residues long. Germline V CDR1 and CDR2: SNHLY, FYNNEI. CDR3 loop: CASSKDRRIQPQHF. The CDR3 DNA reads as TGTGCCAGCAGTAAGGACAGGAGGATACAGCCCCAGCATTTT.

The rearrangement uses TRBV3-1 (or the pseudogene TRBV3-2) and TRBJ2-1, with 10 nucleotides matching TRBD1. The J segment lost 4 bases and the V segment lost 3 bases, leaving 6 bases of the junction unmatched. The V gene's germline CDR1 is LGHDT and CDR2 YNNKEL (reference sequence). CDR3 length: 16 amino acids. The CDR3 coding sequence is TGTGCCAGCAGCCACCGACAGGGGGCGCGGTACAATGAGCAGTTCTTC. Its protein product is CASSHRQGARYNEQFF.

This chain links TRBV6-1 with TRBJ1-2; D not resolved. V was clipped by 3 bases and J by 5 bases, with 7 bases between them. This CDR3 comprises 12 residues. CDR1 is MNHNS, CDR2 SASEGT, per germline. The CDR3 DNA reads as TGTGCCAGCAGTGACGGTATATATGGCTACACCTTC. Its protein is CASSDGIYGYTF.

The chain combines TRBV30 with TRBJ1-2; possible D gene TRBD1, 6 bases. Germline values: CDR1 GTSNPN, CDR2 SVGIG (reference sequence). Trimming pared 1 base from V and 4 bases from J, leaving 10 bases between. The CDR3 runs to 13 residues. CDR3 nucleotides: TGTGCCTGGAGTGACCAGGGGTTCTATGGCTACACCTTC. Its protein product is CAWSDQGFYGYTF.

The chain has TRBV5-1 and TRBJ2-7, with TRBD2 as a possible D gene (6 bases). Germline CDR1 reads SGHRS; CDR2 reads YFSETQ. V lost 2 bases to trimming and J lost 5 bases, with 17 bases between them. The CDR3 loop spans 15 amino acids. CDR3 residues: CASSFGGLVPNEQYF. In DNA form, the CDR3 reads TGCGCCAGCAGCTTCGGGGGACTCGTACCTAACGAGCAGTACTTC.